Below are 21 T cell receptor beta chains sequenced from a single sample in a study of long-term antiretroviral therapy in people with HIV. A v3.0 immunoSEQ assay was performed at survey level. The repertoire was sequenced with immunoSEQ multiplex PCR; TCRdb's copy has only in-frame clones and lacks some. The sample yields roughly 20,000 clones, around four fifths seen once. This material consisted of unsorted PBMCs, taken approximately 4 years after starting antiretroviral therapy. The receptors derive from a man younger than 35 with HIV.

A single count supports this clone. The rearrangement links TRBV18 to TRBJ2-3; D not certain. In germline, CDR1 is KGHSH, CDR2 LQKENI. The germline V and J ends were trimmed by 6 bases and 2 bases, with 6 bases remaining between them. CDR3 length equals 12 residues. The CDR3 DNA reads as TGTGCCAGCTCCGAGTACACAGATACGCAGTATTTT. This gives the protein CASSEYTDTQYF.

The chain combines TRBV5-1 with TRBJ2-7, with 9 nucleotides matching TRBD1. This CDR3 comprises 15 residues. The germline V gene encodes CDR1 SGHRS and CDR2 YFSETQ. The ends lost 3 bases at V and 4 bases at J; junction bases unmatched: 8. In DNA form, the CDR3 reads TGCGCCAGCAGCTCTCCGGGACAGGGACAATACGAGCAGTACTTC. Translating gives CASSSPGQGQYEQYF.

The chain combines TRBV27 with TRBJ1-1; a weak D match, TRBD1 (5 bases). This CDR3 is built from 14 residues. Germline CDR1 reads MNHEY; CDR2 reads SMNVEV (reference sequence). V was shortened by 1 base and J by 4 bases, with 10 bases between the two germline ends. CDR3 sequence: CASSLWVGTTEAFF. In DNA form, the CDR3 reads TGTGCCAGCAGTTTATGGGTGGGGACCACTGAAGCTTTCTTT.

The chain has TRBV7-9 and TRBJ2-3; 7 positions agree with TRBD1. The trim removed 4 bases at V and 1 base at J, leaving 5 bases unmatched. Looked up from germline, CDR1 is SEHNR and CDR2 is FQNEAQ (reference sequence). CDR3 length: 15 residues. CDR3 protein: CASSSYDRGTDTQYF. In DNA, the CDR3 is TGTGCCAGCAGCTCCTACGACAGGGGCACAGATACGCAGTATTTT.

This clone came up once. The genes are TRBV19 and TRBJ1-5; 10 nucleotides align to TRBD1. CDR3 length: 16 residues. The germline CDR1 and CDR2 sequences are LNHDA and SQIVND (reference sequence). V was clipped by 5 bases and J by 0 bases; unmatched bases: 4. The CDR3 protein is CASSDRGPYSNQPQHF. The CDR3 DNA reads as TGTGCCAGTAGTGACAGGGGGCCTTATAGCAATCAGCCCCAGCATTTT.

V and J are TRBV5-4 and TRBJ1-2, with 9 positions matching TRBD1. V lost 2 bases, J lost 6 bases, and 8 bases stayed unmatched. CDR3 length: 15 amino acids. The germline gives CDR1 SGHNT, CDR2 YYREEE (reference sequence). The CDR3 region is CASSFPGQGVNGYTF. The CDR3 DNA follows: TGTGCCAGCAGCTTCCCGGGACAGGGAGTCAATGGCTACACCTTC.

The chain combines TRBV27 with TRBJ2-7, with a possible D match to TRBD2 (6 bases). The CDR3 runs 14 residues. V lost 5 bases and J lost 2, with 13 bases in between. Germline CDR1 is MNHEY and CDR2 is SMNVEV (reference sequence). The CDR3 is CASSDYGGTYEQYF. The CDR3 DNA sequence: TGTGCCAGCAGTGACTACGGGGGTACCTACGAGCAGTACTTC.

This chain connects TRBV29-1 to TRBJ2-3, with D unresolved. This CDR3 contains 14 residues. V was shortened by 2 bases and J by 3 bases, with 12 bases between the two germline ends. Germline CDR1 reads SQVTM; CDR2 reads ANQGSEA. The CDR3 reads CSVERSVRTDTQYF. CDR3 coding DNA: TGCAGCGTTGAACGGTCTGTACGAACAGATACGCAGTATTTT.

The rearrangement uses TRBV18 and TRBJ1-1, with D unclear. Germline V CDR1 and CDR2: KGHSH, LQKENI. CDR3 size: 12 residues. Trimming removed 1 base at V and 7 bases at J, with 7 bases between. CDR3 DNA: TGTGCCAGCTCACCACTCAGCAGTGAAGCTTTCTTT. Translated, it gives CASSPLSSEAFF.

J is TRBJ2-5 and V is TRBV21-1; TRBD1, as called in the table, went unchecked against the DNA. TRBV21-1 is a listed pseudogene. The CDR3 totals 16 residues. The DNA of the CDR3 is TGTGCCAGCAGCAAAGACGGGACAGTAGTTGGTTGGACCCAGTACTTC. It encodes CASSKDGTVVGWTQYF.

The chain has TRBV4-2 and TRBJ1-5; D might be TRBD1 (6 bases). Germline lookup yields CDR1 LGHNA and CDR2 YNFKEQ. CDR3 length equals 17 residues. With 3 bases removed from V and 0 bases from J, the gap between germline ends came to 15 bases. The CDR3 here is CASSQETGTNSNQPQHF. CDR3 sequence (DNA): TGTGCCAGCAGCCAGGAGACAGGAACTAATAGCAATCAGCCCCAGCATTTT.

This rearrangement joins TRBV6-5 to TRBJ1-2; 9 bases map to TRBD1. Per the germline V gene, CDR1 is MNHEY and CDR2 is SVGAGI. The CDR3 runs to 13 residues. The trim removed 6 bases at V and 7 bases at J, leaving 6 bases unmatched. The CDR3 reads CASRRDRVTGYTF. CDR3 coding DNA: TGTGCCAGCAGGCGGGACAGGGTGACTGGCTACACCTTC.

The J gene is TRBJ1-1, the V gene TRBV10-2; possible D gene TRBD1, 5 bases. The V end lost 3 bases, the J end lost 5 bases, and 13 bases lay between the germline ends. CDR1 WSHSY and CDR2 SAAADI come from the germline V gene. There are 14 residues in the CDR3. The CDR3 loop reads CASSDQGAGTEAFF. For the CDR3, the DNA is TGCGCCAGCAGTGACCAGGGTGCGGGGACTGAAGCTTTCTTT.

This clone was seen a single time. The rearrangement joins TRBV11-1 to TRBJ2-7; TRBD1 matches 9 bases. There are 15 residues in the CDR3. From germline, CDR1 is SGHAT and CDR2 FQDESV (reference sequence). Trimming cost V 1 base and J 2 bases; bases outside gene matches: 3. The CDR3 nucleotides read TGTGCCAGCAGCTTAGAGGGACAGGGCACCTACGAGCAGTACTTC. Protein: CASSLEGQGTYEQYF.

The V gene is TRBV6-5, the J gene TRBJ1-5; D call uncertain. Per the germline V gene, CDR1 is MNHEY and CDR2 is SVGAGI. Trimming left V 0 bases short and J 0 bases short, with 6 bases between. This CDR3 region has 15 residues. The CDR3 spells CASSYSKYSNQPQHF. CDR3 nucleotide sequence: TGTGCCAGCAGTTACTCGAAGTATAGCAATCAGCCCCAGCATTTT.

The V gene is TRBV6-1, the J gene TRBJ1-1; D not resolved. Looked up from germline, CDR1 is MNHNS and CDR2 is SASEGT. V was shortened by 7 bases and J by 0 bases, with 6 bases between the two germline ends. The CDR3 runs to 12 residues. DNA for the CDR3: TGTGCCAGCACGGAACTGAACACTGAAGCTTTCTTT. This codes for CASTELNTEAFF.

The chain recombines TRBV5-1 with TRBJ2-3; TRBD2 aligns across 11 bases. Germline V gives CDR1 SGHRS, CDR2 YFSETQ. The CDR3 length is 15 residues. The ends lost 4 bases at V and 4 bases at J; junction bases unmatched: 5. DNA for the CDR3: TGCGCCAGCAGCCCTAGCGGGGGGCCCGCAGATACGCAGTATTTT. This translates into CASSPSGGPADTQYF.

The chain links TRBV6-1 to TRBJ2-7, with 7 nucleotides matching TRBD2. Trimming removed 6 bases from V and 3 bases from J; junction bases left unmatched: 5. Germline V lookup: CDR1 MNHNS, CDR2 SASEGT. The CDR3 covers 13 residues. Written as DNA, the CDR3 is TGTGCCAGCAGGGCGGGGGATCGCTACGAGCAGTACTTC. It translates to CASRAGDRYEQYF.

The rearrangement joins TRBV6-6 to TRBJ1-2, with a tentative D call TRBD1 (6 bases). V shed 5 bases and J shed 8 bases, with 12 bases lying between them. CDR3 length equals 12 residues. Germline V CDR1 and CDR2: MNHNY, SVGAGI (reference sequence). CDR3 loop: CASSAQGSGYTF. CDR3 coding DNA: TGTGCCAGCAGTGCTCAGGGGAGCGGCTACACCTTC.

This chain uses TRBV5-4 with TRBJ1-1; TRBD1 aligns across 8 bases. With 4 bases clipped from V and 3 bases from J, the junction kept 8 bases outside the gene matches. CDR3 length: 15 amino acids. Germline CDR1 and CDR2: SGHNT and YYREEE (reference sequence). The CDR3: CASSLGAGGYTEAFF. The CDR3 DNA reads TGTGCCAGCAGCCTTGGGGCAGGGGGCTACACTGAAGCTTTCTTT.

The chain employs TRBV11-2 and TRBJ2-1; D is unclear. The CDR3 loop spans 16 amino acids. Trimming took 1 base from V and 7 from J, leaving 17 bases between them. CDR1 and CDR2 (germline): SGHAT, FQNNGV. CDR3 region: CASSLVTHPMGNEQFF. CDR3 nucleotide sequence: TGTGCCAGCAGCTTAGTCACTCACCCCATGGGTAATGAGCAGTTCTTC.